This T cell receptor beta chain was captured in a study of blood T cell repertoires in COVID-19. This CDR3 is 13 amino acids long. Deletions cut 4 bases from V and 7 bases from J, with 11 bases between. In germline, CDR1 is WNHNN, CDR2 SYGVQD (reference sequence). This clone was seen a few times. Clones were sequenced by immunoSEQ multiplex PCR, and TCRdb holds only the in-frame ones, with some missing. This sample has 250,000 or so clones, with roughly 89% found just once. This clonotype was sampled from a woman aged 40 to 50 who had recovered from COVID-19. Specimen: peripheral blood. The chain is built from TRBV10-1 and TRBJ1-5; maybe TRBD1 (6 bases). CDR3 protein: CASSGTVQQPQHF. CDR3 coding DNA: TGCGCCAGCAGTGGGACAGTTCAGCAGCCCCAGCATTTT.